This entry concerns a single T cell receptor beta chain. A few counts support this clonotype. Its antigen remains unidentified. No much larger clonotype is one base removed from it; base qualities were not supplied. Trimming removed 6 bases from V and 6 bases from J, leaving 18 bases between the germline ends. From the germline V gene (reference sequence), CDR1 is SEHNR and CDR2 is FQNEAQ. CDR3 length: 14 amino acids, cysteine to phenylalanine. The retained sequence is limited to the CDR3, 42 bases, with the frame set at the first base. The sequencing machine was an Illumina NovaSeq 6000. cDNA libraries for TCRalpha and TCRbeta were prepared by 5'RACE using constant-segment primers, with sample barcodes and unique molecular identifiers added. Trizol reagent was used to extract RNA from every sample. The libraries were amplified in two PCR steps, and the second step added a second sample barcode and Illumina TruSeq adapters. Sequencing of the libraries was done on an Illumina NovaSeq, producing 2 x 150 bp paired-end reads. As for how the authors treated the data: Reads were demultiplexed and collapsed into UMI-guided consensus sequences with migec v1.2.7. With mixcr v2.1.11, UMI consensuses were aligned to TRA and TRB V and J templates and assembled into clonotypes. Expanded or contracted clonotypes were those called significant by both edgeR and NoisET, with noise models trained on biological replicates. For edgeR calls, a false discovery rate-adjusted p below 0.01 and a log2 fold-change threshold of 1 were applied. As an exploratory analysis of dynamics, PCA with hierarchical clustering was applied to max-normalized trajectories of the 1000 most abundant clonotypes. Separately sequenced CD4+ and CD8+ repertoires were used to assign the CD4 or CD8 phenotype of responding clones. TCRdb reanalyzed the raw reads on its own, using fastp at Q25 for trimming and MiXCR for clone calling, and kept in-frame beta chains. Records with the same CDR3 protein are collapsed into one entry carrying the most frequent genes and DNA. The authors' filters were not applied to this entry. Recorded for this sample are about 270,000 distinct CDR3 sequences; about 16% of them occurred a single time. Of the sample, 2% to 2.5% falls within the top ten clones.

These data are taken from a study of T-cell memory formation after mild COVID-19 (dated by TCRdb to about 2021). Study-level background: TCR sequence clusters from the two donors were found to be largely donor specific. In two donors, T-cell clones that expanded and contracted after mild COVID-19 were tracked by sequencing TCRalpha and TCRbeta repertoires over time. Two young, previously healthy adult volunteers made up the cohort, one male and one female.

Ficoll-Paque density gradient centrifugation was used to isolate PBMCs. The paper as a whole reports these results and caveats: Some responding clones were detected in pre-infection memory, suggesting pre-existing cross-reactive memory T cells joined the SARS-CoV-2 response. Balanced CD4/CD8 phenotypes were observed for clones contracting from day 15 to 85, whereas a bias towards CD4+ was observed for a second wave of clones expanding from day 15 to 37. The second-wave clones that peaked on day 37 were not confirmed to be SARS-CoV-2 specific. Only a couple of mild cases were covered by the study, and larger cohorts that include severe cases with pre-infection samples were considered necessary. Contracting CD4+ clones turned up mainly in the CM and EM memory subsets, whereas EMRA was where CD8+ clones were enriched.

The chain was built from TRBV7-9 and TRBJ2-7, with the D gene call left open. The material sequenced was PBMCs or a T cell subset sorted from them (not recorded which). This clonotype was sampled from an adult woman who had mild COVID-19 (a few samples of this study predate the infection). The sample titles of this study are shuffled in the database, so cell type and time point are left out; the donor was told from shared clones. The CDR3 region reads CASSRPSGTGEQYF. The bases are TGTGCCAGCAGTCGTCCTTCTGGAACGGGCGAGCAGTACTTC.